Following are 6 T cell receptor beta chains from one sample sequenced in a study of T-cell reconstitution after alpha-beta-depleted transplantation in children. As it was prepared, the TCRbeta library received unique molecular identifiers. TCRdb fed the PCR reads into MiXCR, producing one record per CDR3 protein. The sample includes approximately 400,000 distinct CDR3 sequences, about a tenth of them seen just once. Sequenced here: PBMCs from the stem cell graft donor, sampled from the stem cell graft. These receptors were taken from a human donor who donated a stem cell graft to a child with acute myeloid leukemia.

This clonotype was counted a few times. The V call is TRBV4-1, the J call TRBJ2-3, with a tentative D call TRBD2 (6 bases). With 3 bases removed from V and 4 bases from J, the gap between germline ends came to 14 bases. The CDR3 is 15 amino acids. Germline CDR1 reads MGHRA; CDR2 reads YSYEKL. DNA of the CDR3: TGCGCCAGCAGCCAGGAGGGAGGAGTCGCAGATACGCAGTATTTT. Translating it yields CASSQEGGVADTQYF.

The chain couples TRBV25-1 to TRBJ2-3; 9 nucleotides agree with TRBD2. The CDR3 is 17 amino acids. CDR1 is MGHDK and CDR2 is SYGVNS in the germline V gene. The ends lost 1 base at V and 0 bases at J; junction bases unmatched: 5. Written as DNA, the CDR3 is TGTGCCAGCAGTGAATCCCCTAGCGGGATAAGCACAGATACGCAGTATTTT. This encodes CASSESPSGISTDTQYF.

This sequence joins TRBV29-1 and TRBJ2-7, with D possibly matching TRBD2 (6 bases). CDR1 and CDR2 (germline): SQVTM, ANQGSEA. V lost 4 bases and J 0 bases, leaving 19 bases between the germline ends. The CDR3 has 16 amino acids. The DNA of the CDR3 is TGCAGCGTTGGGGGCCGGGAGCGAGTACCCTCCTACGAGCAGTACTTC. This encodes CSVGGRERVPSYEQYF.

V is TRBV24-1 and J is TRBJ2-6; TRBD1 might be the D (5 bases). Trimming shortened V by 7 bases and J by 3 bases, and 9 bases separated the two germline ends. The CDR3 totals 14 residues. Germline lookup yields CDR1 KGHDR and CDR2 SFDVKD. The CDR3 DNA is TGTGCCACCAGCTCAGGGCTTGGGGCCAACGTCCTGACTTTC. Translation: CATSSGLGANVLTF.

This clonotype was recorded at least ten times. Written as DNA, the CDR3 is TGTGCCAGCAGCCAGGCTTCAGGGGGGGAAAAACTGTTTTTT. It yields the protein CASSQASGGEKLFF. The rearrangement joins TRBV3-1 to TRBJ1-4, with 7 bases matching TRBD1. Unmatched junction bases numbered 6, after V lost 3 bases and J lost 8 bases. From germline, CDR1 is LGHDT and CDR2 YNNKEL (reference sequence). The CDR3 extends over 14 amino acids.

V and J are TRBV18 and TRBJ2-1, with D perhaps TRBD1 (6 bases). The V gene lost 2 bases and the J gene lost 7 bases, with 15 bases spanning the gap. Germline V gene sequence: CDR1 KGHSH, CDR2 LQKENI. The CDR3 contains 15 residues. The CDR3 DNA reads as TGTGCCAGCTCACCAGGGGGCGATAATTGGAATGAGCAGTTCTTC. Its protein is CASSPGGDNWNEQFF.